The clone carrying this T cell receptor beta chain was counted once. This CDR3 contains 14 residues. Germline values: CDR1 SGHTA, CDR2 FQGTGA. V was trimmed by 0 bases and J by 4 bases, leaving 9 bases between them. In the study's own analysis: Reference gene primer amplification gave estimated nucleated cell counts. Assay: immunoSEQ multiplex PCR; the TCRdb copy retains only in-frame clones and omits some. Clonal size and the V and J genes are those of that table, whereas D and trimming came from the DNA. The sample lists approximately 75,000 clones; about four fifths were seen once. The data derive from a study of blood T cell repertoires in COVID-19. For the study at large: PBMCs, B-cell-depleted T cells, or T cells were the source of the cDNA or gDNA that made up the material.

The sequenced sample consisted of peripheral blood. The gene calls are TRBV7-3 and TRBJ1-1; D ambiguous. This clonotype originated in a human donor in a cohort sampled during active COVID-19. The DNA of the CDR3 is TGTGCCAGCAGCTTAACGCTGGGCCCCACTGAAGCTTTCTTT. Its translation: CASSLTLGPTEAFF.